These 26 T cell receptor beta chains were sequenced from one sample in a study of blood T cells in healthy people across ages. Combining a sample-barcoded 5' primer with a J-beta primer mix, a second PCR ran for about 7 to 11 cycles. Each CDR3 protein gets one entry after TCRdb re-called the 5' RACE reads with MiXCR. The sample has some 1.1 million distinct CDR3 sequences, around two fifths seen once. The sample taken for sequencing was blood. These receptors all stem from a man aged 18 to 30 in good health.

The chain links TRBV9 to TRBJ1-5; D gene uncertain. The CDR3 spans 14 residues. Germline V lookup: CDR1 SGDLS, CDR2 YYNGEE. The V and J ends lost 2 bases and 5 bases respectively, with 11 bases between them. The CDR3 here is CASSVDGSYQPQHF. The DNA for the CDR3 is TGTGCCAGCAGCGTGGACGGATCCTATCAGCCCCAGCATTTT.

The genes are TRBV10-3 and TRBJ2-3; 11 bases fit TRBD2. The V gene's germline CDR1 is ENHRY and CDR2 SYGVKD. The ends lost 0 bases at V and 2 bases at J; junction bases unmatched: 4. The CDR3 is 17 residues long. The CDR3 spells CAISESPTSGDTDTQYF. The CDR3 coding sequence is TGTGCCATCAGTGAGTCACCGACTAGCGGGGACACAGATACGCAGTATTTT.

The chain joins TRBV12-3 or TRBV12-4 to TRBJ2-5; D is undetermined. The CDR3 contains 11 residues. Trimming removed 8 bases at V and 5 bases at J, with 9 bases between. The CDR3 bases are TGTGCCAGCGCATTTTTGGAGACCCAGTACTTC. As protein: CASAFLETQYF.

This chain links TRBV5-1 with TRBJ1-2; 8 bases align to TRBD1. The CDR3 length is 16 residues. J lost 4 bases, V lost 4 bases, and 12 bases had no gene match. CDR1 and CDR2 (germline): SGHRS, YFSETQ. CDR3 loop: CASSVDRGQGGYGYTF. The CDR3 DNA follows: TGCGCCAGCAGCGTCGACAGAGGACAGGGTGGCTATGGCTACACCTTC.

Only one count was recorded for this clonotype. The rearrangement joins TRBV4-1 to TRBJ2-5; weak D call: TRBD1 (7 bases). The germline V gene encodes CDR1 MGHRA and CDR2 YSYEKL. CDR3 length: 12 amino acids. V lost 2 bases and J 12 bases, leaving 13 bases between the germline ends. The CDR3 is CASSQKGAGKYF. The CDR3 DNA reads as TGCGCCAGCAGCCAAAAGGGGGCGGGGAAGTACTTC.

This clonotype was observed a single time. The V and J genes are TRBV30 and TRBJ1-2; D is perhaps TRBD1 (5 bases). V lost 4 bases to trimming and J lost 4 bases, with 13 bases between them. Germline V lookup: CDR1 GTSNPN, CDR2 SVGIG (reference sequence). This CDR3 spans 13 amino acids. CDR3 DNA: TGTGCCTGGAATTGGCAGGGTACCTATGGCTACACCTTC. It encodes CAWNWQGTYGYTF.

This clonotype was observed a few times. This chain connects TRBV19 to TRBJ2-3, with D unresolved. The CDR3 sequence is 15 residues long. Trimming pared 2 bases from V and 2 bases from J, leaving 11 bases between. The germline V gene has CDR1 LNHDA and CDR2 SQIVND (reference sequence). The CDR3 DNA sequence: TGTGCCAGTAGTATAATAGGAACAGACACAGATACGCAGTATTTT. Translated: CASSIIGTDTDTQYF.

This clonotype showed up just once. The rearrangement uses TRBV27 and TRBJ2-4; 7 nucleotides match TRBD2. TRBJ2-5 matches the DNA end more closely, so the J call is doubtful. CDR1 MNHEY and CDR2 SMNVEV come from the germline V gene (reference sequence). This CDR3 comprises 15 residues. Written as DNA, the CDR3 is TGTGCCAGCAGTCCCCTAGCGGACAACCAAGAGACCCAGTACTTC. This sequence encodes CASSPLADNQETQYF.

V gene TRBV4-3 combines with J gene TRBJ1-2; 10 nucleotides align to TRBD1. This CDR3 spans 18 amino acids. Trimming at V came to 0 bases and at J to 3 bases, leaving 10 bases not matched to a gene. Germline CDR1 LGHNA, CDR2 YSLEER. In DNA, the CDR3 is TGCGCCAGCAGCCAAGATAGACAGGGGGCCTTCAGACACTATGGCTACACCTTC. Translated, it gives CASSQDRQGAFRHYGYTF.

Ten or more counts support this clonotype. This rearrangement joins TRBV7-2 to TRBJ2-3; no clear D gene. CDR3 length: 15 residues. Germline V lookup: CDR1 SGHTA, CDR2 FQGNSA. The V end was cut by 1 base, the J end by 2 bases, with 10 bases between. CDR3: CASSLESRHTDTQYF. In DNA form, the CDR3 reads TGTGCCAGCAGCTTAGAATCTAGGCACACAGATACGCAGTATTTT.

Only a few counts were recorded for this clonotype. The chain combines TRBV12-5 with TRBJ2-7, with 7 bases aligning to TRBD1. The trim removed 0 bases at V and 2 bases at J, leaving 10 bases unmatched. Germline lookup yields CDR1 LGHNT and CDR2 FRNRAP. CDR3 length: 17 amino acids. CDR3 DNA sequence: TGTGCTAGTGGTTTGGTACTAGGACAGGATCCAACCTACGAGCAGTACTTC. Protein: CASGLVLGQDPTYEQYF.

This clonotype was seen repeatedly, ten times or more. The chain links TRBV4-1 to TRBJ2-5, with TRBD2 matching 12 bases. Losses at the gene ends were 0 bases for V and 5 bases for J; bases not matched to a gene: 10. Germline lookup yields CDR1 MGHRA and CDR2 YSYEKL. The CDR3 is 18 residues long. The CDR3 DNA reads TGCGCCAGCAGCCAAGAGATGGCTAGCGGGGGGGCCGGGGAGACCCAGTACTTC. Translation gives CASSQEMASGGAGETQYF.

The chain carries TRBV6-6 and TRBJ2-7, with 7 bases that match TRBD1. The CDR3 loop spans 15 amino acids. V dropped 5 bases and J dropped 1; count of bases not matched to a gene: 8. CDR1 is MNHNY, CDR2 SVGAGI, per germline (reference sequence). The CDR3 nucleotides read TGTGCCAGCAGTCCTGGACAGGTCGATTCCTACGAGCAGTACTTC. It is translated as CASSPGQVDSYEQYF.

This clonotype has only a few counts. The chain is built from TRBV9 and TRBJ1-5; D not certain. The V end was cut by 0 bases, the J end by 3 bases, with 7 bases between. CDR3 length: 14 amino acids. From germline, CDR1 is SGDLS and CDR2 YYNGEE. The chain's CDR3 is CASSVGGFNQPQHF. CDR3 coding DNA: TGTGCCAGCAGCGTAGGAGGCTTCAATCAGCCCCAGCATTTT.

CDR3 amino acids: CSARDLGQGTTEAFF. The CDR3 coding sequence is TGCAGTGCTAGAGATTTGGGACAGGGGACCACTGAAGCTTTCTTT. The V gene is TRBV20-1, the J gene TRBJ1-1; 10 bases fit TRBD1. The CDR3 consists of 15 residues. Per germline, CDR1 DFQATT and CDR2 SNEGSKA (reference sequence). Losses at the gene ends were 0 bases for V and 4 bases for J; bases not matched to a gene: 5.

This clonotype was observed a single time. CDR3 nucleotides: TGTGCCAGCACCCGAGGGGGGCATCAGCCCCAGCATTTT. This encodes CASTRGGHQPQHF. The chain employs TRBV12-3 or TRBV12-4 and TRBJ1-5; D possibly corresponds to TRBD1 (6 bases). The V end lost 7 bases, the J end lost 5 bases, and 12 bases lay between the germline ends. The CDR3 is 13 amino acids.

Only a few counts were recorded for this clonotype. The chain employs TRBV4-1 and TRBJ1-5; 8 bases fit TRBD1. CDR3 length: 14 amino acids. In germline, CDR1 is MGHRA, CDR2 YSYEKL. V was clipped by 1 base and J by 11 bases; unmatched bases: 7. CDR3 region: CASSQGTGTSSQHF. Written as DNA, the CDR3 is TGCGCCAGCAGCCAAGGGACAGGGACATCGTCCCAGCATTTT.

This clonotype has more than one count but fewer than ten. This chain joins TRBV20-1 and TRBJ1-5; 7 bases align to TRBD1. This CDR3 comprises 18 residues. CDR1 and CDR2 from the germline V gene are DFQATT and SNEGSKA (reference sequence). V shed 4 bases, J shed 1 base, and the junction held 16 bases outside the gene matches. For the CDR3, the DNA is TGCAGTGCTAAAGGACAGGAATTGATATCTCCGAGCAATCAGCCCCAGCATTTT. It specifies CSAKGQELISPSNQPQHF.

In this sample, this clonotype turned up a few times. As DNA, the CDR3 is TGCAGTGCTAGTACGCAGGTTCAAGAGACCCAGTACTTC. It specifies CSASTQVQETQYF. V usage is TRBV20-1 and J usage is TRBJ2-5; no clear D. There are 13 residues in the CDR3. Germline V gene lookup returns CDR1 DFQATT and CDR2 SNEGSKA (reference sequence). V lost 3 bases and J lost 2, with 10 bases in between.

The sample holds a few counts of this clonotype. The CDR3 loop reads CATSRDSQTSYEQYF. The CDR3 region has the DNA TGTGCCACCAGCAGAGATTCACAGACTTCCTACGAGCAGTACTTC. This chain connects TRBV15 to TRBJ2-5; D is unresolved. The J call is in doubt because the DNA end fits TRBJ2-7 better. Germline V gene sequence: CDR1 LNHNV, CDR2 YYDKDF (reference sequence). This CDR3 has 15 amino acids.

The gene calls are TRBV7-9 and TRBJ1-4; 9 nucleotides align to TRBD1. Looked up from germline, CDR1 is SEHNR and CDR2 is FQNEAQ (reference sequence). The J segment lost 8 bases and the V segment lost 7 bases, leaving 5 bases of the junction unmatched. This CDR3 is 13 amino acids long. This CDR3 reads CASTRDREEKLFF. DNA for the CDR3: TGTGCCAGCACCCGGGACAGGGAGGAAAAACTGTTTTTT.

The chain joins TRBV9 to TRBJ2-2, with unresolved D. Germline-derived CDR1 and CDR2 are SGDLS and YYNGEE. Trimming shortened V by 0 bases and J by 6 bases, and 6 bases separated the two germline ends. CDR3 length: 13 amino acids. This CDR3 reads CASSVDGAGELFF. In DNA, the CDR3 is TGTGCCAGCAGCGTAGATGGGGCCGGGGAGCTGTTTTTT.

This clonotype turned up a few times. The chain uses TRBV20-1 and TRBJ1-1; D may be TRBD1 (5 bases). Trimming took 1 base from V and 2 from J, leaving 11 bases between them. Germline V gene sequence: CDR1 DFQATT, CDR2 SNEGSKA (reference sequence). This CDR3 has 14 residues. DNA for the CDR3: TGCAGTGCTAGAGGGGGGACTCCTAACACTGAAGCTTTCTTT. As protein: CSARGGTPNTEAFF.

This clonotype was observed a handful of times. The chain employs TRBV29-1 and TRBJ1-5, with D possibly TRBD1 on 5 matching bases. CDR3 size: 13 residues. Germline loops: CDR1 SQVTM, CDR2 ANQGSEA. V shed 4 bases and J shed 0 bases, with 7 bases lying between them. The CDR3 region is CSVGGDSNQPQHF. Written as DNA, the CDR3 is TGCAGCGTTGGGGGGGATAGCAATCAGCCCCAGCATTTT.

The table lists this clonotype with a few counts. V and J are TRBV6-2 or TRBV6-3 and TRBJ2-5; no firm D call. Trimming pared 0 bases from V and 5 bases from J, leaving 10 bases between. CDR3 length: 14 amino acids. Germline CDR1 is MNHEY and CDR2 is SVGEGT. Here the CDR3 DNA reads TGTGCCAGCAGTTACTCGCTGGAGTTGGAGACCCAGTACTTC. The encoded protein is CASSYSLELETQYF.

Worth noting for this clonotype: The junction departs from the called germline gene at one end, perhaps through a read error. The chain has TRBV4-3 and TRBJ1-1; TRBD1 matches 8 bases. The CDR3 covers 15 residues. CDR1 is LGHNA, CDR2 YSLEER, per germline. CDR3 coding DNA: TGCGCCAGCGGCCAAGGGACAGGATGGGTCACTGAAGCTTTCTTT. Residues: CASGQGTGWVTEAFF.